Below, 8 T cell receptor beta chains from the same sample are listed, as sequenced in a study of monozygotic twins with inflammatory bowel disease. TCRdb reprocessed the 5' RACE reads; each CDR3 protein has one entry and no DNA is given. The sample table sets out 400,000 to 500,000 distinct CDR3 sequences. Sequenced material: blood. The receptors originated from a human donor with ulcerative colitis or Crohn's disease, or a healthy co-twin of an affected twin (not recorded which).

J is TRBJ2-5 and V is TRBV7-2; checking the TCRdb D call of TRBD1 is not possible without DNA. From germline, CDR1 is SGHTA and CDR2 FQGNSA. CDR3 length: 14 residues. The CDR3 sequence is CASSLRLQGETQYF.

The gene calls are TRBV25-1 and TRBJ1-5; checking the TCRdb D call of TRBD1 is not possible without DNA. Germline V CDR1 and CDR2: MGHDK, SYGVNS. The CDR3 covers 15 residues. The CDR3 protein is CASSPRGNSNQPQHF.

This sequence joins TRBV10-3 and TRBJ2-1; the TRBD2 assignment by TCRdb is unverifiable without DNA. This CDR3 is built from 15 residues. The germline V gene has CDR1 ENHRY and CDR2 SYGVKD. The CDR3 protein is CAIEIAGGPGNEQFF.

This chain connects TRBV6-5 to TRBJ2-6; TCRdb's D gene call, TRBD2, goes unchecked for lack of DNA. CDR1 and CDR2 from the germline V gene are MNHEY and SVGAGI. CDR3 length equals 19 residues. CDR3: CASSYQGQLLNSGANVLTF.

The chain employs TRBV3-1 and TRBJ1-1; the D gene TCRdb calls, TRBD1, cannot be checked with no DNA. This CDR3 contains 15 residues. Germline loops: CDR1 LGHDT, CDR2 YNNKEL (reference sequence). Here the CDR3 reads CASSHSGTMNSEAFF. Together with reference TRBV3-1 and TRBJ1-1, the CDR3 gives the full variable domain: DTAVSQTPKYLVTQMGNDKSIKCEQNLGHDTMYWYKQDSKKFLKIMFSYNNKELIINETVPNRFSPKSPDKAHLNLHINSLELGDSAVYFCASSHSGTMNSEAFFGQGTRLTVV.

The chain links TRBV7-9 to TRBJ1-6. This CDR3 spans 14 amino acids. The germline gives CDR1 SEHNR, CDR2 FQNEAQ (reference sequence). This CDR3 is CASSLRPENSPLHF.

This rearrangement joins TRBV20-1 to TRBJ2-2. The CDR3 has 13 amino acids. The germline V gene encodes CDR1 DFQATT and CDR2 SNEGSKA (reference sequence). The CDR3 reads CSARDGNTGELFF.

The chain links TRBV20-1 to TRBJ2-4; TCRdb designates TRBD2, a call that cannot be tested without DNA. CDR3 size: 14 residues. Looked up from germline, CDR1 is DFQATT and CDR2 is SNEGSKA (reference sequence). CDR3 region: CSASTASGGNIQYF.